This T cell receptor delta chain was sequenced for a study of gamma-delta chains in newborns, infants, children. There are 22 residues in the CDR3. The germline V gene has CDR1 GEAIGNYY and CDR2 EKD. V was trimmed by 0 bases and J by 0 bases, leaving 23 bases between them. Points on this clone: A clone one base away is much larger, so this may be a read error.

TCRdb re-processed the reads using CATT. The sample holds 6,900 or so delta-chain clones; 2.1% are singletons and the top ten take roughly 9.8%. The sample taken for sequencing was blood. The sequence came from a child who was a newborn, infant or young child, either healthy, febrile or measles-vaccinated (not recorded which). This sequence joins TRDV2 and TRDJ3; D might be TRDD3 (6 bases). This CDR3 is CACDTVLSTVGYPSWDTRQMFF. CDR3 DNA: TGTGCCTGTGACACCGTGCTAAGTACTGTGGGATATCCCTCCTGGGACACCCGACAGATGTTTTTC.